The rows below give T cell receptor beta chains drawn from one sample of a study of radiotherapy plus CTLA-4 blockade in lung cancer. Profiled with immunoSEQ multiplex PCR; TCRdb holds only in-frame clones, not every one. The repertoire holds more than 95,000 clones, with about four fifths as singletons. Material: peripheral blood, obtained from a patient treated with radiotherapy plus ipilimumab. The receptors derive from a human donor with non-small cell lung cancer who had a partial response to radiotherapy plus ipilimumab. Some clones in this sample may be carry-over from other donors' samples. Each CDR3 is given with its conserved first and last residue. The order of the fields is clone size, J gene, V gene, CDR3 protein. Rows give clone size only sometimes, using once, few, many, or a class for an expanded clone.

>NA|TRBJ2-3|TRBV7-8
CASSLGPPSTDTQYF
>NA|TRBJ1-1|TRBV28
CASSLSGVGTEAFF
>NA|TRBJ2-7|TRBV7-9
CASSNFRTSGRGEQYF
>NA|TRBJ2-1|TRBV18
CASSPGTSGSYEQFF
>NA|TRBJ1-1|TRBV6-1
CASSPRSLNTEAFF
>NA|TRBJ1-1|TRBV6-5
CASSGDYMNTEAFF
>NA|TRBJ1-4|TRBV19
CASSINRSEKLFF
>once|TRBJ1-2|TRBV7-9
CASSPSGTGLSNYGYTF
>NA|TRBJ2-1|TRBV7-3
CASSPTTYNEQFF
>NA|TRBJ1-1|TRBV5-1
CASSSQGANTEAFF
>NA|TRBJ2-5|TRBV5-4
CASSTREGAETQYF
>NA|TRBJ2-3|TRBV6-1
CASSEGLAVSTDTQYF
>NA|TRBJ2-5|TRBV5-4
CASSSSETQYF
>NA|TRBJ2-5|TRBV11-3
CASSRGGPEQETQYF
>few|TRBJ2-3|TRBV5-1
CASSLDWTSGVADTQYF
>NA|TRBJ2-5|TRBV4-1
CASSHAGLASFQETQYF
>NA|TRBJ2-1|TRBV25-1
CASSEYGSGGSGGNEQFF
>NA|TRBJ2-1|TRBV4-2
CASSQEVLAGEHNEQFF
>NA|TRBJ1-1|TRBV5-1
CASSLDGANTEAFF
>NA|TRBJ1-6|TRBV7-9
CASSLNAAAPLHF
>once|TRBJ1-4|TRBV30
CAWSVSGINEKLFF
>NA|TRBJ2-1|TRBV10-1
CAGRRGFINEQFF
>NA|TRBJ2-1|TRBV2
CASSVWTTGEQFF
>NA|TRBJ2-4|TRBV19
CASSRIQGRNIQYF
>NA|TRBJ1-4|TRBV6-6
CASSLDRGSGKLFF
>NA|TRBJ1-3|TRBV11-2
CASSHNSGSTIYF
>NA|TRBJ2-4|TRBV28
CASSSPREGAKNIQYF
>few|TRBJ2-1|TRBV5-1
CASSAGLDPNEQFF
>NA|TRBJ2-2|TRBV2
CASTSARLTGELFF
>NA|TRBJ1-6|TRBV11-2
CASSLGSTTYSPLHF
>NA|TRBJ2-7|TRBV30
CAWSIGTGGEGYEQYF
>NA|TRBJ2-7|TRBV28
CASSTTGTSRYEQYF
>NA|TRBJ2-2|TRBV11-3
CASQGLAGATNTGELFF
>few|TRBJ1-2|TRBV11-2
CASSLTGFYGYTF
>NA|TRBJ2-7|TRBV5-4
CASSLVPESYEQYF
>NA|TRBJ1-6|TRBV7-9
CASSSTSPGQGVRSPLHF
>few|TRBJ1-3|TRBV7-9
CASSWSSGNTIYF
>NA|TRBJ1-1|TRBV7-6
CASSAIRATGALNTEAFF
>NA|TRBJ1-2|TRBV4-2
CASSQDQFQYGYTF
>NA|TRBJ2-5|TRBV6-1
CASSVTWRETQYF
>NA|TRBJ2-3|TRBV18
CASSPGDRATDTQYF
>few|TRBJ1-6|TRBV5-4
CASSQDRTMGSPLHF
>NA|TRBJ2-7|TRBV11-1
CASSPPYRDPKSSYEQYF
>few|TRBJ1-3|TRBV6-1
CASSESSGPGNTIYF
>NA|TRBJ2-1|TRBV5-6
CASSWATEAGGRDEQFF
>NA|TRBJ2-3|TRBV4-1
CASSLQGDGDTQYF
>NA|TRBJ2-1|TRBV5-1
CASSSKRGKDINEQFF
>few|TRBJ1-3|TRBV9
CASSVQGGNSGNTIYF
>NA|TRBJ2-2|TRBV5-5
CASSPRVGGWFTGELFF
>NA|TRBJ2-3|TRBV2
CASSASQTFTDTQYF
>once|TRBJ1-1|TRBV7-2
CASSLDLFFEAFF
>NA|TRBJ1-1|TRBV19
CASSIGGSVTEAFF